This section outlines one TCR beta chain sequence together with its context. A multiplex PCR was run with 60 Vbeta primers and 13 Jbeta primers. Sequencing used immunoSEQ multiplex PCR; TCRdb keeps in-frame clones, though not all of them. Of around 150,000 clones in the sample, about three quarters were seen once. This specimen comes from a study of cytomegalovirus exposure and HLA in healthy donors. Nominally healthy donors provided the samples, though records likely missed some immune exposures. The TCR originated in a human donor in good health. Sequencing used PBMCs.

CDR3 loop: CASSRARPYEQYF. CDR3 bases: TGTGCCAGCAGCCGGGCACGACCCTACGAGCAGTACTTC. The chain employs TRBV4-2 and TRBJ2-7; D is ambiguous. The CDR3 is made up of 13 amino acids. Looked up from germline, CDR1 is LGHNA and CDR2 is YNFKEQ. V was cut by 4 bases and J by 2 bases, with 9 bases left in between.